The T cell receptor (beta chain) described here comes from a study of blood T cell repertoires in COVID-19. Germline CDR1 and CDR2: LGHDT and YNNKEL (reference sequence). V dropped 2 bases and J dropped 6 bases, with 8 bases sitting between them. The CDR3 contains 12 residues. Data came from immunoSEQ multiplex PCR; TCRdb stores just in-frame clones and leaves some out. The table includes roughly 130,000 clones, around nine tenths detected once. The TCR comes from a man in his fifties with active COVID-19. The rearrangement links TRBV3-1 (or the pseudogene TRBV3-2) to TRBJ2-7, with a tentative D call TRBD1 (5 bases). Sequencing was done on a sample of peripheral blood. CDR3 in amino acids: CASSQQGIEQYF. CDR3 nucleotides: TGTGCCAGCAGCCAACAGGGTATCGAGCAGTACTTC.